What follows are 28 T cell receptor beta chains derived from one specimen sequenced in a study of blood T cell repertoires in COVID-19. Repertoires were generated with immunoSEQ multiplex PCR, while TCRdb's copy carries only in-frame clones and drops some. In the table there are 250,000 or so clones, 88% of which are singletons. Sequencing was performed on peripheral blood. Receptor source: a woman in her thirties with COVID-19, enrolled during active disease.

This CDR3 reads CASSPFHEDEKLFF. The CDR3 DNA follows: TGCGCCAGCAGCCCATTCCACGAGGATGAAAAACTGTTTTTT. The chain has TRBV4-1 and TRBJ1-4, with no clear D. V dropped 4 bases and J dropped 6 bases, with 12 bases sitting between them. In germline, CDR1 is MGHRA, CDR2 YSYEKL. The CDR3 loop spans 14 amino acids.

CDR3 sequence reads: CASGAQPFYNEQFF. The CDR3 nucleotides are TGTGCCAGCGGGGCCCAGCCTTTTTACAATGAGCAGTTCTTC. The chain combines TRBV2 with TRBJ2-1; D may be TRBD1 (5 bases). CDR3 length equals 14 residues. Trimming removed 8 bases at V and 4 bases at J, with 15 bases between. In germline, CDR1 is SNHLY, CDR2 FYNNEI.

The chain employs TRBV20-1 and TRBJ2-1; possibly TRBD1 for D (5 bases). CDR3 length: 11 amino acids. V shed 3 bases and J shed 15 bases, with 15 bases lying between them. The V gene's germline CDR1 is DFQATT and CDR2 SNEGSKA (reference sequence). The CDR3 nucleotides are TGCAGTGCTAGGTTGGTAGGGGCACCGTTCTTC. Protein sequence: CSARLVGAPFF.

J is TRBJ2-5 and V is TRBV25-1; unclear D gene. Per germline, CDR1 MGHDK and CDR2 SYGVNS. This CDR3 has 14 residues. The V end lost 4 bases, the J end lost 1 base, and 10 bases lay between the germline ends. The DNA of the CDR3 is TGTGCCAGCAGTGGTTGGGCGAGCCAAGAGACCCAGTACTTC. Residues: CASSGWASQETQYF.

The chain couples TRBV5-5 to TRBJ2-5; a weak D match, TRBD1 (6 bases). In germline, CDR1 is SGHKS, CDR2 YYEKEE (reference sequence). The V gene lost 4 bases and the J gene lost 5 bases, with 21 bases spanning the gap. The CDR3 is made up of 16 amino acids. CDR3 loop: CASSVSGDGSWETQYF. The DNA for the CDR3 is TGTGCCAGCAGCGTGTCAGGGGATGGTTCGTGGGAGACCCAGTACTTC. The whole variable domain, filled in from reference TRBV5-5 and TRBJ2-5, reads DAGVTQSPTHLIKTRGQQVTLRCSPISGHKSVSWYQQVLGQGPQFIFQYYEKEERGRGNFPDRFSARQFPNYSSELNVNALLLGDSALYLCASSVSGDGSWETQYFGPGTRLLVL.

This chain uses TRBV5-6 with TRBJ1-2, with a tentative D call TRBD1 (5 bases). V shed 5 bases and J shed 1 base, with 12 bases lying between them. The CDR3 covers 14 residues. In germline, CDR1 is SGHDT, CDR2 YYEEEE. The CDR3 region has the DNA TGTGCCAGCAGTAAGGACATCCGTAACTATGGCTACACCTTC. It codes for CASSKDIRNYGYTF.

This clone was counted once. The V call is TRBV7-9, the J call TRBJ1-4, with 8 nucleotides matching TRBD1. CDR1 is SEHNR and CDR2 is FQNEAQ in the germline V gene (reference sequence). CDR3 length: 14 residues. Trimming at V came to 5 bases and at J to 8 bases, leaving 7 bases not matched to a gene. The CDR3 nucleotides are TGTGCCAGCAGCACACAGGGGGTCCGAGAAAAACTGTTTTTT. This sequence encodes CASSTQGVREKLFF.

The table lists this clone with a count of one. This chain connects TRBV7-9 to TRBJ2-5; D is uncertain. V was trimmed by 2 bases and J by 4 bases, leaving 23 bases between them. There are 18 residues in the CDR3. The germline gives CDR1 SEHNR, CDR2 FQNEAQ (reference sequence). CDR3 in amino acids: CASSLLDRQDWVSETQYF. The CDR3 DNA is TGTGCCAGCAGCTTATTAGATCGTCAGGATTGGGTATCAGAGACCCAGTACTTC. Based on the CDR3 plus reference TRBV7-9 and TRBJ2-5, the full variable domain is DTGVSQNPRHKITKRGQNVTFRCDPISEHNRLYWYRQTLGQGPEFLTYFQNEAQLEKSRLLSDRFSAERPKGSFSTLEIQRTEQGDSAMYLCASSLLDRQDWVSETQYFGPGTRLLVL.

The gene calls are TRBV3-1 (or the pseudogene TRBV3-2) and TRBJ1-5, with D uncertain. The germline V gene has CDR1 LGHDT and CDR2 YNNKEL (reference sequence). CDR3 size: 13 residues. Trimming removed 1 base at V and 4 bases at J, with 5 bases between. The CDR3 loop is CASSQAPNQPQHF. For the CDR3, the DNA is TGTGCCAGCAGCCAAGCCCCGAATCAGCCCCAGCATTTT.

CDR3 loop: CASSVGAGVGSGANVLTF. CDR3 in DNA: TGTGCCAGCAGCGTAGGGGCAGGGGTAGGCTCTGGGGCCAACGTCCTGACTTTC. This chain uses TRBV9 with TRBJ2-6; tentative D call: TRBD1 (6 bases). The germline V and J ends were trimmed by 0 bases and 0 bases, with 13 bases remaining between them. CDR1 and CDR2 (germline): SGDLS, YYNGEE. The CDR3 is 18 residues long.

This rearrangement joins TRBV9 to TRBJ2-5; D may be TRBD2 (5 bases). V lost 4 bases to trimming and J lost 5 bases, with 12 bases between them. The CDR3 contains 13 residues. Germline CDR1 and CDR2: SGDLS and YYNGEE. The CDR3 DNA reads TGTGCCAGCAGCAGCGGTAGGTGGGAGACCCAGTACTTC. This encodes CASSSGRWETQYF.

This chain links TRBV15 with TRBJ1-1, with TRBD1 as a possible D gene (6 bases). Germline loops: CDR1 LNHNV, CDR2 YYDKDF (reference sequence). V lost 1 base and J lost 3, with 15 bases in between. The CDR3 runs to 16 residues. The CDR3 coding sequence is TGTGCCACCAGCAGAGGTACACAGGGTGTCCACACTGAAGCTTTCTTT. Encoded protein: CATSRGTQGVHTEAFF.

The chain carries TRBV7-2 and TRBJ2-7, with 8 bases lining up with TRBD2. V lost 4 bases to trimming and J lost 2 bases; unmatched junction nucleotides: 10. The CDR3 is 16 residues long. Germline assignment: CDR1 SGHTA and CDR2 FQGNSA. CDR3 in amino acids: CASSYAAGGKTYEQYF. Here the CDR3 DNA reads TGTGCCAGCAGCTACGCCGCGGGGGGAAAAACCTACGAGCAGTACTTC.

A remark on this clone: Germline is not matched at one junction end, which may reflect a read error. The chain has TRBV7-7 and TRBJ1-2; no reliable D call. The CDR3 covers 15 residues. The germline gives CDR1 SSHAT, CDR2 FNYEAQ (reference sequence). The CDR3 nucleotides read TGTGCTAGCAGCTTCCCTAGTACGGTAGGCTATGGCTACACCTTC. The encoded protein is CASSFPSTVGYGYTF.

The rearrangement links TRBV11-1 to TRBJ2-5; 8 bases match TRBD1. Germline V gene lookup returns CDR1 SGHAT and CDR2 FQDESV (reference sequence). Trimming took 6 bases from V and 5 from J; bases not matched to a gene: 11. The CDR3 is 15 amino acids. For the CDR3, the DNA is TGTGCCAGCAGTCCAGGGGGCGCTTTGGGCGAGACCCAGTACTTC. It specifies CASSPGGALGETQYF. Together with reference TRBV11-1 and TRBJ2-5, the CDR3 gives the full variable domain: EAEVAQSPRYKITEKSQAVAFWCDPISGHATLYWYRQILGQGPELLVQFQDESVVDDSQLPKDRFSAERLKGVDSTLKIQPAELGDSAMYLCASSPGGALGETQYFGPGTRLLVL.

The chain has TRBV19 and TRBJ1-6; 9 nucleotides line up with TRBD1. The CDR3 has 13 residues. CDR1 is LNHDA and CDR2 is SQIVND in the germline V gene (reference sequence). Losses at the gene ends were 10 bases for V and 10 bases for J; bases not matched to a gene: 8. Here the CDR3 reads CATATGGGSPLHF. The CDR3 bases are TGTGCCACCGCGACAGGGGGTGGATCACCCCTCCACTTT.

The chain uses TRBV24-1 and TRBJ2-3, with 10 positions matching TRBD2. The CDR3 has 16 residues. The ends lost 1 base at V and 8 bases at J; junction bases unmatched: 8. The germline V gene encodes CDR1 KGHDR and CDR2 SFDVKD. CDR3 region: CATSDFGKAGGFTQYF. CDR3 coding DNA: TGTGCCACCAGTGATTTTGGAAAAGCGGGAGGGTTTACGCAGTATTTT.

The rearrangement links TRBV10-1 to TRBJ1-2; D may be TRBD1 (5 bases). V was shortened by 3 bases and J by 4 bases, with 18 bases between the two germline ends. In germline, CDR1 is WNHNN, CDR2 SYGVQD (reference sequence). The CDR3 is 16 amino acids. CDR3: CASSEEVEAGVYGYTF. CDR3 DNA: TGCGCCAGCAGTGAAGAAGTGGAAGCGGGGGTCTATGGCTACACCTTC.

The rearrangement links TRBV7-8 to TRBJ1-5; TRBD1 matches at 9 bases. With V trimmed by 8 bases and J by 4 bases, 0 bases remained unmatched. The CDR3 spans 12 residues. Germline CDR1 SGHVS, CDR2 FQNEAQ. CDR3 nucleotide sequence: TGTGCCAGCGGGACAGGGAATCAGCCCCAGCATTTT. Its translation is CASGTGNQPQHF. Based on the CDR3 plus reference TRBV7-8 and TRBJ1-5, the full variable domain is GAGVSQSPRYKVAKRGQDVALRCDPISGHVSLFWYQQALGQGPEFLTYFQNEAQLDKSGLPSDRFFAERPEGSVSTLKIQRTQQEDSAVYLCASGTGNQPQHFGDGTRLSIL.

This clone was recorded a few times. The chain uses TRBV2 and TRBJ1-1; D not resolved. This CDR3 is 13 amino acids long. CDR1 SNHLY and CDR2 FYNNEI come from the germline V gene. The V end was cut by 2 bases, the J end by 4 bases, with 8 bases between. CDR3 sequence reads: CASSESTGTEAFF. In DNA form, the CDR3 reads TGTGCCAGCAGTGAAAGCACCGGCACTGAAGCTTTCTTT.

This chain links TRBV5-1 with TRBJ1-1; D remains unclear. The CDR3 sequence is 14 residues long. CDR1 SGHRS and CDR2 YFSETQ come from the germline V gene. V lost 0 bases and J 7 bases, leaving 13 bases between the germline ends. The CDR3 reads CASSLGGTDSEAFF. Written as DNA, the CDR3 is TGCGCCAGCAGCTTGGGAGGAACGGATAGTGAAGCTTTCTTT.

This clone was detected once. The J gene is TRBJ1-1, the V gene TRBV10-3; D is unresolved. V was clipped by 2 bases and J by 1 base, with 5 bases between them. Germline assignment: CDR1 ENHRY and CDR2 SYGVKD. The CDR3 covers 13 residues. CDR3 DNA sequence: TGTGCCATCAGTGAGGCAGGGAACACTGAAGCTTTCTTT. Translated: CAISEAGNTEAFF.

The J gene is TRBJ2-7, the V gene TRBV29-1; D gene ambiguous. This CDR3 region has 13 residues. Trimming shortened V by 1 base and J by 4 bases, and 11 bases separated the two germline ends. Germline CDR1 SQVTM, CDR2 ANQGSEA. The DNA of the CDR3 is TGCAGCGTTGAAGGCCCCAAGAGGTACGAGCAGTACTTC. It encodes CSVEGPKRYEQYF.

Only one count was recorded for this clone. An end of the junction does not agree with germline; a read error may underlie this. J is TRBJ2-7 and V is TRBV4-1; 9 nucleotides line up with TRBD2. The CDR3 consists of 16 residues. Looked up from germline, CDR1 is MGHRA and CDR2 is YSYEKL. The CDR3: CASSQRPGTSSHEQYF. The DNA of the CDR3 is TGCGCCAGCAGCCAACGTCCCGGGACTAGCTCCCACGAGCAGTACTTC.

The chain joins TRBV6-5 to TRBJ2-4; 8 nucleotides agree with TRBD1. V lost 5 bases, J lost 8 bases, and 11 bases stayed unmatched. Germline V gene lookup returns CDR1 MNHEY and CDR2 SVGAGI. CDR3 size: 15 residues. The CDR3 is CASSPRQGAGDIQYF. The CDR3, as DNA: TGTGCCAGCAGTCCTCGGCAGGGGGCAGGGGACATTCAGTACTTC.

The chain links TRBV27 to TRBJ2-7; D may be TRBD2 (5 bases). Between the trimmed V and J ends, which lost 6 bases and 12 bases, there was a span of 21 bases. The CDR3 is made up of 13 amino acids. Germline CDR1 and CDR2: MNHEY and SMNVEV (reference sequence). CDR3 DNA sequence: TGTGCCAGCAGCCGTAACGGGCTCCCGGAGGTGTACGTC. Translation gives CASSRNGLPEVYV.

V usage is TRBV6-6 and J usage is TRBJ1-5; D gene ambiguous. The length of the CDR3 is 12 residues. The V end lost 2 bases, the J end lost 7 bases, and 6 bases lay between the germline ends. Per germline, CDR1 MNHNY and CDR2 SVGAGI (reference sequence). CDR3 DNA: TGTGCCAGCAGTTACCCAATCCAGCCCCAGCATTTT. It is translated as CASSYPIQPQHF.

The chain employs TRBV7-2 and TRBJ2-3; a weak D match, TRBD1 (7 bases). This CDR3 contains 18 residues. The ends were cut back, 3 bases at V and 1 base at J, with 20 bases in the middle. Germline CDR1 and CDR2: SGHTA and FQGNSA. The CDR3 is CASSLIRDSGGGTDTQYF. The DNA of the CDR3 is TGTGCCAGCAGCTTGATCCGGGACAGTGGAGGGGGCACAGATACGCAGTATTTT. Full variable domain (remainder filled in from reference TRBV7-2 and TRBJ2-3): GAGVSQSPSNKVTEKGKDVELRCDPISGHTALYWYRQSLGQGLEFLIYFQGNSAPDKSGLPSDRFSAERTGGSVSTLTIQRTQQEDSAVYLCASSLIRDSGGGTDTQYFGPGTRLTVL.